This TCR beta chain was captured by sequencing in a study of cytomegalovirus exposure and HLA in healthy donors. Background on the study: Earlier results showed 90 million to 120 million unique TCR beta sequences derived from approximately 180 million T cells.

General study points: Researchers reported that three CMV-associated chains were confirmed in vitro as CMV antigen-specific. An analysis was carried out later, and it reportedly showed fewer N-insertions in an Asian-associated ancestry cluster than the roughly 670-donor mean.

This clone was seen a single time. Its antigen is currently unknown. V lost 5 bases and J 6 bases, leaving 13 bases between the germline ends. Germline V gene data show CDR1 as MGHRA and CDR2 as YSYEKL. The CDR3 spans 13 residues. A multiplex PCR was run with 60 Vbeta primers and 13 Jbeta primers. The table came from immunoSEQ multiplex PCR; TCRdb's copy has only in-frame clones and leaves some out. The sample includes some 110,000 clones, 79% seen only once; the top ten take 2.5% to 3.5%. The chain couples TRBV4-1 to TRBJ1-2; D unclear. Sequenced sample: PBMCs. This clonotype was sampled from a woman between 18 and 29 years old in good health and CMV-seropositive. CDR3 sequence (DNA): TGCGCCAGCAGCTTTAGGGAGCACGATGGCTACACCTTC. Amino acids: CASSFREHDGYTF.